The rows below give T cell receptor beta chains drawn from one sample of a study of CD8+CD57+ T cells in acquired aplastic anemia. TCRdb independently ran MiXCR on the reads; one entry per CDR3 protein. The table has approximately 180,000 distinct CDR3 sequences, 63% seen once; the top ten hold 40% to 50%. The sequenced sample consisted of sorted CD4+, CD8+, or CD8+CD57+ T cells (not recorded which) from PBMCs. The receptors were gathered from a human donor with aplastic anemia. CDR3s include the opening cysteine and the closing phenylalanine or tryptophan. The D gene is left open where the match is weak. Size tells how often a clone was seen (once, few, many) or the class of an expanded clone, and some rows leave it out.

.,TRBJ1-5,.,TRBV20-1,CSARDAGLAGAQHF,TGCAGTGCTAGGGACGCGGGACTAGCGGGGGCCCAGCATTTT
TRBD1,TRBJ2-7,.,TRBV7-2,CASSPRRQGAGEQYF,TGTGCCAGCAGTCCCCGGCGACAGGGCGCCGGCGAGCAGTACTTC
TRBD1,TRBJ1-6,.,TRBV10-3,CASAKTTGQNSPLHF,TGTGCCAGCGCCAAGACGACAGGGCAGAATTCACCCCTCCACTTT
TRBD1,TRBJ1-2,.,TRBV7-9,CASSLPTGKDGYTF,TGTGCCAGCAGCTTGCCGACAGGGAAAGACGGCTACACCTTC
.,TRBJ2-7,many,TRBV10-2,CASSESGLPYEQYF,TGCGCCAGCAGTGAGTCGGGACTCCCCTACGAGCAGTACTTC
.,TRBJ2-5,many,TRBV20-1,CSATRHPRETQYF,TGCAGTGCTACCAGACACCCCCGGGAGACCCAGTACTTC
TRBD2,TRBJ2-7,.,TRBV19,CASSTLWGGGSYEQYF,TGTGCCAGTAGTACCCTGTGGGGGGGTGGATCCTACGAGCAGTACTTC
.,TRBJ2-3,.,TRBV14,CASSRDSTDTQYF,TGTGCCAGCAGCCGTGACAGCACAGATACGCAGTATTTT
.,TRBJ1-2,.,TRBV4-1,CASSQDRQVSGYTF,TGCGCCAGCAGCCAAGACCGCCAGGTCTCTGGCTACACCTTC
.,TRBJ1-3,.,TRBV7-9,CASSPGRGLAGNTIYF,TGTGCCAGCAGCCCAGGACGAGGATTGGCTGGAAACACCATATATTTT
.,TRBJ1-6,.,TRBV9,CASADSSYNSPLHF,TGTGCGTCAGCCGACAGCTCCTATAATTCACCCCTCCACTTT